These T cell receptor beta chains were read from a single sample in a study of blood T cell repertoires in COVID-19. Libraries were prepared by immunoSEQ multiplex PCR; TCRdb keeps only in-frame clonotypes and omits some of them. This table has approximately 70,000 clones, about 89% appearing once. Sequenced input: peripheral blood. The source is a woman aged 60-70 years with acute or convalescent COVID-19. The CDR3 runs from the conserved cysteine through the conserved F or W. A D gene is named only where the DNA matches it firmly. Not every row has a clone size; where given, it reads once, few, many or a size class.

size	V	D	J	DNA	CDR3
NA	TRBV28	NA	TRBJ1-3	TGTGCCAGCAGTGCGTCCTCTGGAAACACCATATATTTT	CASSASSGNTIYF
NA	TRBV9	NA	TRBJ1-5	TGTGCCAGCAGCGTAGGAAGGACAGATGAGCCCCAGCATTTT	CASSVGRTDEPQHF
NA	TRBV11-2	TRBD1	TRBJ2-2	TGTGCCAGCAGCGCCTCCTTGCCGGGACAGATAACCGGGGAGCTGTTTTTT	CASSASLPGQITGELFF
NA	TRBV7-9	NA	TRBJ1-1	TGTGCCAGCAGCTTAGCGGGGGCGGTCACTGAAGCTTTCTTT	CASSLAGAVTEAFF
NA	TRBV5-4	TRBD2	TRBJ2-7	TGTGCCAGCAGACCCGAATCAGCGGGGGGATTACACGAGCAGTACTTC	CASRPESAGGLHEQYF
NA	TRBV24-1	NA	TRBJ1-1	TGTGCCACCAGTGATTCAGGGGACACTGAAGCTTTCTTT	CATSDSGDTEAFF
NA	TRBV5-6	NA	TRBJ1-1	TGTGCCAGCAGCTTGTTGCTGAGGTTAACTGAAGCTTTCTTT	CASSLLLRLTEAFF
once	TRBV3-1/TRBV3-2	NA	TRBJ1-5	TGTGCCAGCAGCCGTCGGACTGGTCAGCCCCAGCATTTT	CASSRRTGQPQHF
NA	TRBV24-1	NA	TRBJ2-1	TGTGCCACCAGTGAGGACGGGGCCGGGGGCAATGAGCAGTTCTTC	CATSEDGAGGNEQFF
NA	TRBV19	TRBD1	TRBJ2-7	TGTGCCAGTAGTATGGGACAGGGGGCTGATGGCGAGCAGTACTTC	CASSMGQGADGEQYF
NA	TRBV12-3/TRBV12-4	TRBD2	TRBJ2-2	TGTGCCACCCGGGGAGGGCCCGGGGAGCTGTTTTTT	CATRGGPGELFF
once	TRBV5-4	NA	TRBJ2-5	TGTGCCAGCAGCTTCCGAGGGGACTCAAGCCGAGAGACCCAGTACTTC	CASSFRGDSSRETQYF
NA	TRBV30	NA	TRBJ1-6	TGTGCCTGGAGTACAGATAATAATTCACCCCTCCACTTT	CAWSTDNNSPLHF
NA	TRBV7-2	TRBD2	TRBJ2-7	TGTGCCAGCAGGGAGGGGCCGGGAGGCTACGAGCAGTACTTC	CASREGPGGYEQYF
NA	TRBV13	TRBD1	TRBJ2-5	TGTGCCAGCAGGTCATCCGGGACAGGGGCAGAGACCCAGTACTTC	CASRSSGTGAETQYF